What follows are 14 T cell receptor beta chains derived from one specimen sequenced in a study of shared clonotypes between healthy human individuals. Method: immunoSEQ multiplex PCR; TCRdb's copy keeps in-frame clones and lacks some. The data show 1 million to 1.2 million clones, with approximately 75% seen just once and approximately 0.9% held by the top ten. The sequenced sample was memory CD4+ T cells from PBMCs. This sample's subset: CD45RA-negative fraction. Source of these receptors: a man between 18 and 29 years old in good health. Some clones in this sample may be carry-over from other donors' samples.

This clone was recorded only once. The V call is TRBV5-1, the J call TRBJ2-7; 9 bases map to TRBD1. The length of the CDR3 is 15 residues. The germline V gene encodes CDR1 SGHRS and CDR2 YFSETQ. Trimming took 8 bases from V and 2 from J; bases not matched to a gene: 11. The CDR3 loop is CASQASGTGTYEQYF. DNA of the CDR3: TGCGCCAGTCAAGCCTCCGGGACAGGGACCTACGAGCAGTACTTC.

The chain joins TRBV6-6 to TRBJ2-2, with D perhaps matching TRBD2 (6 bases). Germline CDR1 and CDR2: MNHNY and SVGAGI (reference sequence). The CDR3 is made up of 15 amino acids. V was cut by 5 bases and J by 5 bases, with 15 bases left in between. As DNA, the CDR3 is TGTGCCAGCAGTCAATTACTAGCTCAAACCGGGGAGCTGTTTTTT. It specifies CASSQLLAQTGELFF.

J is TRBJ1-1 and V is TRBV7-9; no clear D. The CDR3 totals 13 residues. In germline, CDR1 is SEHNR, CDR2 FQNEAQ (reference sequence). V was cut by 4 bases and J by 1 base, with 7 bases left in between. The CDR3 spells CASSSGSNTEAFF. The CDR3 DNA is TGTGCCAGCAGCTCTGGATCGAACACTGAAGCTTTCTTT.

CDR3 in DNA: TGTGCCAGCAGCCCCCAGGGCCGATACAATGAGCAGTTCTTC. Amino acid sequence: CASSPQGRYNEQFF. The V and J genes are TRBV6-5 and TRBJ2-1, with D possibly TRBD1 on 5 matching bases. V dropped 6 bases and J dropped 4 bases, with 13 bases sitting between them. In germline, CDR1 is MNHEY, CDR2 SVGAGI. This CDR3 has 14 residues.

In this sample, this clone turned up many times. The V gene is TRBV2, the J gene TRBJ1-5, with no clear D. Germline V gene lookup returns CDR1 SNHLY and CDR2 FYNNEI. This CDR3 region has 14 residues. The V end was cut by 5 bases, the J end by 5 bases, with 13 bases between. CDR3 coding DNA: TGTGCCAGCAGTTCGACATTTTTGGATCAGCCCCAGCATTTT. Its protein product is CASSSTFLDQPQHF.

The chain combines TRBV7-7 with TRBJ2-6; possibly TRBD1 or TRBD2 for D (5 bases each). Germline V CDR1 and CDR2: SSHAT, FNYEAQ (reference sequence). The CDR3 has 16 residues. V was shortened by 4 bases and J by 4 bases, with 14 bases between the two germline ends. CDR3 loop: CASSSGPGAGANVLTF. CDR3 nucleotide sequence: TGTGCCAGCAGCTCGGGCCCCGGGGCAGGGGCCAACGTCCTGACTTTC. The variable domain in full, completed from reference TRBV7-7 and TRBJ2-6, reads GAGVSQSPRYKVTKRGQDVTLRCDPISSHATLYWYQQALGQGPEFLTYFNYEAQPDKSGLPSDRFSAERPEGSISTLTIQRTEQRDSAMYRCASSSGPGAGANVLTFGAGSRLTVL.

This chain links TRBV28 with TRBJ1-5, with a possible D match to TRBD1 (5 bases). This CDR3 comprises 15 residues. Germline loops: CDR1 MDHEN, CDR2 SYDVKM. The V end was cut by 5 bases, the J end by 9 bases, with 20 bases between. The chain's CDR3 is CASSPQGGEVGPQHF. In nucleotides, the CDR3 is TGTGCCAGCAGTCCGCAGGGAGGGGAGGTAGGGCCCCAGCATTTT.

This rearrangement joins TRBV2 to TRBJ2-1, with 7 bases fitting TRBD2. Losses at the gene ends were 6 bases for V and 8 bases for J; bases not matched to a gene: 4. This CDR3 contains 12 residues. Germline CDR1 is SNHLY and CDR2 is FYNNEI. CDR3 nucleotides: TGTGCCAGCAGGGGAGGGAGCTATGAGCAGTTCTTC. It yields the protein CASRGGSYEQFF.

The V call is TRBV5-1, the J call TRBJ1-4; the D gene is possibly TRBD1 (6 bases). This CDR3 comprises 16 residues. V was trimmed by 4 bases and J by 5 bases, leaving 18 bases between them. CDR1 and CDR2 (germline): SGHRS, YFSETQ. The CDR3 nucleotides read TGCGCCAGCAGCCCTAGAAGGGAAGGGGGAAATGAAAAACTGTTTTTT. The encoded protein is CASSPRREGGNEKLFF.

The chain is built from TRBV20-1 and TRBJ2-3; D call uncertain. Germline-derived CDR1 and CDR2 are DFQATT and SNEGSKA (reference sequence). There are 10 residues in the CDR3. V lost 6 bases to trimming and J lost 6 bases, with 7 bases between them. The CDR3 DNA is TGCAGTGCGGGCCTGGATACGCAGTATTTT. Amino acids: CSAGLDTQYF.

This clone was counted a single time. The V and J genes are TRBV5-1 and TRBJ2-7, with D possibly matching TRBD2 (5 bases). Germline V gene lookup returns CDR1 SGHRS and CDR2 YFSETQ. The CDR3 runs to 14 residues. The V and J ends lost 0 bases and 5 bases respectively, with 12 bases between them. The CDR3 sequence: CASSLGTVSNEQYF. CDR3 DNA sequence: TGCGCCAGCAGCTTGGGGACTGTGAGCAACGAGCAGTACTTC.

This chain connects TRBV7-2 to TRBJ2-1; D is possibly TRBD2 (8 bases). V lost 5 bases, J lost 3 bases, and 17 bases lay in between. This CDR3 region has 16 residues. Germline lookup yields CDR1 SGHTA and CDR2 FQGNSA. The DNA for the CDR3 is TGTGCCAGCAGCCTACCGGGAGGGGGCGGCTACAATGAGCAGTTCTTC. Translation gives CASSLPGGGGYNEQFF.

The chain recombines TRBV7-2 with TRBJ2-1; D may be TRBD1 or TRBD2 (5 bases each). The CDR3 sequence is 18 residues long. Trimming cost V 4 bases and J 0 bases, with 19 bases left between them. Germline V gives CDR1 SGHTA, CDR2 FQGNSA. The CDR3 DNA reads TGTGCCAGCAGCTACGGGTTTCCAGGGACGACCTCCTACAATGAGCAGTTCTTC. Encoded protein: CASSYGFPGTTSYNEQFF.

This clone was observed a single time. At one end the junction does not follow the germline gene, possibly because of a read error. Here the CDR3 reads CASRRDLNSEQYF. CDR3 sequence (DNA): TGCGCCAGCAGAAGGGACCTCAATTCCGAGCAGTACTTC. This rearrangement joins TRBV7-8 to TRBJ2-7; TRBD1 or TRBD2 may be the D gene (5 bases each). Per germline, CDR1 SGHVS and CDR2 FQNEAQ. The CDR3 has 13 residues. Full variable domain (rest looked up from reference TRBV7-8 and TRBJ2-7): GAGVSQSPRYKVAKRGQDVALRCDPISGHVSLFWYQQALGQGPEFLTYFQNEAQLDKSGLPSDRFFAERPEGSVSTLKIQRTQQEDSAVYLCASRRDLNSEQYFGPGTRLTVT.